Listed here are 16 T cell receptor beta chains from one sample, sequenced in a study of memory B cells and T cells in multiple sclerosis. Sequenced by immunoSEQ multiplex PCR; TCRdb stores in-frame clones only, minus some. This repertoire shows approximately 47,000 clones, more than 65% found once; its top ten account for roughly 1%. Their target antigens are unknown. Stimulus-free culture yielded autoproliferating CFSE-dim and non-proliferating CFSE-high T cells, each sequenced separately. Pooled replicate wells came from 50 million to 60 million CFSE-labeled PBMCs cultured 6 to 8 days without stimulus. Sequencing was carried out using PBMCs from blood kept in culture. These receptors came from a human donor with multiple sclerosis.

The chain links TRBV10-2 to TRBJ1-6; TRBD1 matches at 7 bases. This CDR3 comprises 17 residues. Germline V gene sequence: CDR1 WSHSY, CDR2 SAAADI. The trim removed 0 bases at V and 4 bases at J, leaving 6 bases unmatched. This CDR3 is CASSESGGTVYNSPLHF. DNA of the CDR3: TGCGCCAGCAGTGAGTCCGGAGGGACAGTGTATAATTCACCCCTCCACTTT.

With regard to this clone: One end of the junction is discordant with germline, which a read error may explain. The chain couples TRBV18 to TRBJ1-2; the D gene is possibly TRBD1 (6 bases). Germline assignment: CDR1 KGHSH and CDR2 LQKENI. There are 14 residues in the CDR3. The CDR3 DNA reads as TGTGCCAGCTCCCCACAACAGGGCAACTATGGCTACACCTTC. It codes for CASSPQQGNYGYTF.

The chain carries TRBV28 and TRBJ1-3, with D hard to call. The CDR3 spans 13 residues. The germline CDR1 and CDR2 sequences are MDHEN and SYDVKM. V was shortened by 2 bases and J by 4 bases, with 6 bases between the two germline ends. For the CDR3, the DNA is TGTGCCAGCAGTTTAAGGAGGGGAAACACCATATATTTT. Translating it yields CASSLRRGNTIYF. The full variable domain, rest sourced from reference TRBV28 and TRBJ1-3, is DVKVTQSSRYLVKRTGEKVFLECVQDMDHENMFWYRQDPGLGLRLIYFSYDVKMKEKGDIPEGYSVSREKKERFSLILESASTNQTSMYLCASSLRRGNTIYFGEGSWLTVV.

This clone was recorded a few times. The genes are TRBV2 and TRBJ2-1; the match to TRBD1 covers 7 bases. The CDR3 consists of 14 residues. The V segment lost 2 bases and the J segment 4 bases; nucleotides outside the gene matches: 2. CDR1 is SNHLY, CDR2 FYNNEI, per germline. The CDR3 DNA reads TGTGCCAGCAGTGAAAGGGGGCCGTACAATGAGCAGTTCTTC. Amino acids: CASSERGPYNEQFF.

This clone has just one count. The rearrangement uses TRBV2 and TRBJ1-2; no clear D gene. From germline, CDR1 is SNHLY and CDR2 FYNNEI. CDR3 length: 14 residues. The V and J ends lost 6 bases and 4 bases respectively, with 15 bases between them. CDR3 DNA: TGTGCCAGCAGGGGAGGTCCGGAAATCTATGGCTACACCTTC. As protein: CASRGGPEIYGYTF.

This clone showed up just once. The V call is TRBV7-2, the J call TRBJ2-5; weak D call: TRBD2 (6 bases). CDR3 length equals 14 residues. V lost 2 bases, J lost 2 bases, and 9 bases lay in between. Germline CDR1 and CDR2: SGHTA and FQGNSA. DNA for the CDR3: TGTGCCAGCAGCTTATGGGGGGAGCAAGAGACCCAGTACTTC. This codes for CASSLWGEQETQYF.

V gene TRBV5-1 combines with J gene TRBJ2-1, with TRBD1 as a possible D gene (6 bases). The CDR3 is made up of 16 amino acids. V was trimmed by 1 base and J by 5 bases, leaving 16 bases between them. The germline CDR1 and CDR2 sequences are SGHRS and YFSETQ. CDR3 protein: CASSLLTGRGDNEQFF. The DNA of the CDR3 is TGCGCCAGCAGCTTGCTTACAGGGCGTGGAGACAATGAGCAGTTCTTC.

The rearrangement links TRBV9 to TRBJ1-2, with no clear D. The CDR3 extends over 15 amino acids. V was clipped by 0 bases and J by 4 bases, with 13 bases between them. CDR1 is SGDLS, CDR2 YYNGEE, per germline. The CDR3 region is CASSVVAGPSYGYTF. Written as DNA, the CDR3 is TGTGCCAGCAGCGTAGTAGCAGGACCCTCCTATGGCTACACCTTC.

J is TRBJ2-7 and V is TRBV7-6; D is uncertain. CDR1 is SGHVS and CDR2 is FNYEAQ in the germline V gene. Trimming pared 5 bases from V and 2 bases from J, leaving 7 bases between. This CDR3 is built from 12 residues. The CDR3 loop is CASSLSPYEQYF. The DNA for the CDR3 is TGTGCCAGCAGCCTCTCGCCCTACGAGCAGTACTTC.

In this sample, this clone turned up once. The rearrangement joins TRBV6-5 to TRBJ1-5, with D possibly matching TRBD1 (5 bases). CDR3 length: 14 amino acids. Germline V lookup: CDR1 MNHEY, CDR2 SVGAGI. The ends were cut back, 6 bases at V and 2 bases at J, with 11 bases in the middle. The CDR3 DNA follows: TGTGCCAGCAGCCAGACAGACGGCAATCAGCCCCAGCATTTT. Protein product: CASSQTDGNQPQHF.

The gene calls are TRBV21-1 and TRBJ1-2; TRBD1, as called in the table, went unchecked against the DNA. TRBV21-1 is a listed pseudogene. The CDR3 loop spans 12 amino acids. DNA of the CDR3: TGTGTGGGGCAGCTCCTTAACTATGGCTACACCTTC. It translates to CVGQLLNYGYTF.

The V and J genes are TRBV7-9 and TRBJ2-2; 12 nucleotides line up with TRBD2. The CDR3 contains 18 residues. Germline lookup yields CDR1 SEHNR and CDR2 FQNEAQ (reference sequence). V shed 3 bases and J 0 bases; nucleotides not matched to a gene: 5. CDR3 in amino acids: CASSFPGLAGPNTGELFF. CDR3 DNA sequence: TGTGCCAGCAGCTTCCCTGGACTAGCGGGGCCGAACACCGGGGAGCTGTTTTTT.

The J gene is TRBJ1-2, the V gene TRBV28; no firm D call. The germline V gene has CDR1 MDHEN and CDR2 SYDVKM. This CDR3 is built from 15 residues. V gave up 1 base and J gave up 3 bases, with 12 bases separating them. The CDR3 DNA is TGTGCCAGCAGTTTATTGTTCGGGAACGACTATGGCTACACCTTC. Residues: CASSLLFGNDYGYTF.

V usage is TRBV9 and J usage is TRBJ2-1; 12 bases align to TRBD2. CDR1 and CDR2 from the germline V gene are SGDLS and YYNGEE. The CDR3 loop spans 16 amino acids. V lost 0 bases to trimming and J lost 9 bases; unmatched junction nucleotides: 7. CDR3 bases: TGTGCCAGCAGCGTAGTAGCTAGCGGGGGGGAAGGTGAGCAGTTCTTC. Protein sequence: CASSVVASGGEGEQFF.

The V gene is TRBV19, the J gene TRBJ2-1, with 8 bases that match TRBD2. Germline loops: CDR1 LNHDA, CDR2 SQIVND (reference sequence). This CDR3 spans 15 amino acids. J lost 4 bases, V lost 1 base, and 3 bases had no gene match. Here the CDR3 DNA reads TGTGCCAGTAGTATAGGCGGGGGGTCTTACAATGAGCAGTTCTTC. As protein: CASSIGGGSYNEQFF.

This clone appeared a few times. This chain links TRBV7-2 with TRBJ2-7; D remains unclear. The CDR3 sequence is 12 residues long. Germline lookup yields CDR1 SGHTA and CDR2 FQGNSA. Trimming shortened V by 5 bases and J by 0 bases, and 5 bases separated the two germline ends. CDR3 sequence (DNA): TGTGCCAGCAGCCCCCCCTCCTACGAGCAGTACTTC. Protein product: CASSPPSYEQYF.